This T cell receptor beta chain derives from a study of blood T cell repertoires in COVID-19. This table comes from immunoSEQ multiplex PCR, and its TCRdb copy is limited to in-frame clones, with some not included. The sample comprises about 390,000 clones, approximately 90% of which are singletons, and 10% rests with the top ten. Of note for this clone: The same CDR3 arises from other DNA sequences in this sample as well.

The participants were between 18 and 89 years old and came from 24 US areas. Participant-given clinical history determined each cohort assignment. Germline V gives CDR1 SGHRS, CDR2 YFSETQ. V lost 4 bases and J lost 1; bases outside the gene matches: 4. The CDR3 consists of 15 residues. Sequenced: PBMCs or T cells enriched from blood (not recorded which). This chain connects TRBV5-1 to TRBJ1-5; 8 bases line up with TRBD1. The source of this sequence is a woman aged 45-59 years who had recovered from COVID-19. Here the CDR3 DNA reads TGCGCCAGCAGCGCAGGGGGCGGGAGCAATCAGCCCCAGCATTTT. It translates to CASSAGGGSNQPQHF.